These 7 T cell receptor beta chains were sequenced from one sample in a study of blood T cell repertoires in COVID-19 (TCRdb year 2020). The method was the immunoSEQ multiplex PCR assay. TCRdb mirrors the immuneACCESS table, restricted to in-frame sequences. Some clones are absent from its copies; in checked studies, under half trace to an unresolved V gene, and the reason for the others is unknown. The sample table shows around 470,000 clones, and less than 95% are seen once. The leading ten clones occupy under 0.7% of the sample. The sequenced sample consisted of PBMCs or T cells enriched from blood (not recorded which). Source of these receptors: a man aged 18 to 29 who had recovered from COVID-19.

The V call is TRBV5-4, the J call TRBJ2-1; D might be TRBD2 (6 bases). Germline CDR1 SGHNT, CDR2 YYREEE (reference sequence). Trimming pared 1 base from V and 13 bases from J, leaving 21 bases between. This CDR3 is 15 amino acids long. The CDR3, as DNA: TGTGCCAGCAGCTTGAGCCCCGGGATAGCGGAGATACAGTTCTTC. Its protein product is CASSLSPGIAEIQFF.

As DNA, the CDR3 is TGTGCCAGCAGTACACGAACAGGGGGCTACGAGCAGTACTTC. This encodes CASSTRTGGYEQYF. The rearrangement uses TRBV27 and TRBJ2-7, with TRBD1 matching over 8 bases. Germline V gene data show CDR1 as MNHEY and CDR2 as SMNVEV (reference sequence). V lost 5 bases, J lost 3 bases, and 6 bases stayed unmatched. The CDR3 runs 14 residues.

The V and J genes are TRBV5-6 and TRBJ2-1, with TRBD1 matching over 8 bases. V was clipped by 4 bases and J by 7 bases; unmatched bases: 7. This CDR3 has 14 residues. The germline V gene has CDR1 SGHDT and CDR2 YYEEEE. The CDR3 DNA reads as TGTGCCAGCAGCCTAGGACAGGGTAGTAATGAGCAGTTCTTC. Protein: CASSLGQGSNEQFF. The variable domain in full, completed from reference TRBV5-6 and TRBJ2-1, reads DAGVTQSPTHLIKTRGQQVTLRCSPKSGHDTVSWYQQALGQGPQFIFQYYEEEERQRGNFPDRFSGHQFPNYSSELNVNALLLGDSALYLCASSLGQGSNEQFFGPGTRLTVL.

DNA of the CDR3: TGCAGTGCCGGGGAAGCGATCCAGTTCTTC. Amino acid sequence: CSAGEAIQFF. The chain is built from TRBV20-1 and TRBJ2-1; D may be TRBD2 (5 bases). Germline V gene lookup returns CDR1 DFQATT and CDR2 SNEGSKA (reference sequence). This CDR3 is 10 amino acids long. V gave up 6 bases and J gave up 13 bases, with 13 bases separating them.

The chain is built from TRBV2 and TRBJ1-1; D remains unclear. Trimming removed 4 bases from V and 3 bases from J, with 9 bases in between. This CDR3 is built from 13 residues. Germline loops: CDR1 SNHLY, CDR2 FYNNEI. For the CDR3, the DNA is TGTGCCAGCAGTGTGTTCCAGGACACTGAAGCTTTCTTT. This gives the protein CASSVFQDTEAFF.

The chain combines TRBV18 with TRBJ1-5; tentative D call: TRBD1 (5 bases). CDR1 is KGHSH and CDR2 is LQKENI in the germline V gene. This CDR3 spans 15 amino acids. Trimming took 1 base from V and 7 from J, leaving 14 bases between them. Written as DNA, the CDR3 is TGTGCCAGCTCACCACGCAGGGAAACTTCGCAGCCCCAGCATTTT. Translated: CASSPRRETSQPQHF.

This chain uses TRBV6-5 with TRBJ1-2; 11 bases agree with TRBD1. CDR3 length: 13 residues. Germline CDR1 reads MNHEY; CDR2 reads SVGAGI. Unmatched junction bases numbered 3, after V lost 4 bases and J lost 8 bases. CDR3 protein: CASSLGQGAGYTF. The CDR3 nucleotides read TGTGCCAGCAGTTTAGGACAGGGGGCCGGCTACACCTTC.